A single sample gave rise to the 32 T cell receptor beta chains below, sequenced in a study of identical twins. One entry per CDR3 protein results from TCRdb running MiXCR on the 5' RACE reads. Here the sample spans hundreds of thousands of distinct CDR3 sequences, approximately 7% being singletons. These data also featured in a second study, about yellow fever vaccine responses in identical twins.

Material: memory (CD45RO+) T cells sorted from blood. The receptors were sampled from a woman aged 18-29 years in good health.

The chain joins TRBV3-1 to TRBJ1-6; D call uncertain. V was clipped by 0 bases and J by 7 bases, with 7 bases between them. CDR3 size: 14 residues. Germline V lookup: CDR1 LGHDT, CDR2 YNNKEL (reference sequence). CDR3 DNA: TGTGCCAGCAGCCAAGAAATAGAGAATTCACCCCTCCACTTT. This gives the protein CASSQEIENSPLHF.

This clonotype was detected many times. The gene calls are TRBV12-3 or TRBV12-4 and TRBJ2-2; tentatively, D is TRBD2 (5 bases). With 3 bases removed from V and 2 bases from J, the gap between germline ends came to 13 bases. The CDR3 sequence is 16 residues long. CDR3 in DNA: TGTGCCAGCAGTTTCGGCCTAGCCCTAAACACCGGGGAGCTGTTTTTT. As protein: CASSFGLALNTGELFF.

V gene TRBV5-1 combines with J gene TRBJ2-1, with 11 nucleotides matching TRBD2. The CDR3 spans 16 residues. The germline V gene has CDR1 SGHRS and CDR2 YFSETQ. With V trimmed by 4 bases and J by 5 bases, 8 bases remained unmatched. In DNA form, the CDR3 reads TGCGCCAGCAGCCCTTGGACTAGCGGGTTGAACAATGAGCAGTTCTTC. Its protein is CASSPWTSGLNNEQFF.

In this sample, this clonotype turned up a few times. The chain is built from TRBV21-1 and TRBJ1-6. TRBV21-1 is reported as a pseudogene. The CDR3 has 17 amino acids. CDR3 in DNA: TGTGCCAGCAACGGCAGGGAAGGTTCGGTGGGAAATTCACCCCTCCACTTT. It translates to CASNGREGSVGNSPLHF.

The chain is built from TRBV4-1 and TRBJ2-5, with TRBD1 identical over 11 bases. The CDR3 length is 15 residues. Germline V gene sequence: CDR1 MGHRA, CDR2 YSYEKL. The trim removed 5 bases at V and 3 bases at J, leaving 5 bases unmatched. In DNA form, the CDR3 reads TGCGCCAGCAGCGGGACAGGGGGGGGGAAAGAGACCCAGTACTTC. Translating gives CASSGTGGGKETQYF.

V is TRBV28 and J is TRBJ2-7, with a possible D match to TRBD1 (6 bases). Looked up from germline, CDR1 is MDHEN and CDR2 is SYDVKM. Trimming pared 7 bases from V and 11 bases from J, leaving 15 bases between. This CDR3 contains 11 residues. The CDR3 spells CASNSNRVEYV. Here the CDR3 DNA reads TGTGCCAGCAATTCCAACAGGGTGGAGTACGTC.

This clonotype was detected a few times. J is TRBJ2-2 and V is TRBV6-1, with 13 bases matching TRBD2. Germline loops: CDR1 MNHNS, CDR2 SASEGT. The ends lost 8 bases at V and 4 bases at J; junction bases unmatched: 4. This CDR3 has 15 residues. DNA of the CDR3: TGTGCCAGCGGACTAGCGGGAGCGGGCACCGGGGAGCTGTTTTTT. This translates into CASGLAGAGTGELFF.

There are a few counts of this clonotype. The junction departs from germline at one end; a sequencing error may be responsible. The rearrangement uses TRBV3-1 and TRBJ2-1, with 7 positions matching TRBD1. CDR3 length: 15 residues. From germline, CDR1 is LGHDT and CDR2 YNNKEL (reference sequence). The CDR3 reads CATSETRQGTNEQFF. The DNA for the CDR3 is TGTGCCACCAGCGAAACCCGACAGGGTACGAATGAGCAGTTCTTC.

The rearrangement uses TRBV20-1 and TRBJ2-5, with 15 bases matching TRBD2. The trim removed 2 bases at V and 5 bases at J, leaving 3 bases unmatched. This CDR3 is 15 amino acids long. Per the germline V gene, CDR1 is DFQATT and CDR2 is SNEGSKA (reference sequence). CDR3 nucleotides: TGCAGTGCTAGACTCGGGACTAGCGGGGGGGAGACCCAGTACTTC. Translation: CSARLGTSGGETQYF.

The chain recombines TRBV6-5 with TRBJ1-5; D perhaps matches TRBD1 (5 bases). Trimming removed 8 bases from V and 0 bases from J, with 5 bases in between. CDR3 length equals 12 residues. Germline CDR1 and CDR2: MNHEY and SVGAGI. The CDR3 here is CASQGSNQPQHF. The CDR3, as DNA: TGTGCCAGCCAGGGTAGCAATCAGCCCCAGCATTTT.

This clonotype has just a few counts. The chain employs TRBV7-2 and TRBJ1-5, with D unclear. The V end lost 6 bases, the J end lost 3 bases, and 15 bases lay between the germline ends. The CDR3 spans 15 residues. The germline CDR1 and CDR2 sequences are SGHTA and FQGNSA. CDR3 residues: CASSPSGIVNQPQHF. CDR3 nucleotide sequence: TGTGCCAGCAGTCCCTCAGGAATAGTCAATCAGCCCCAGCATTTT.

This clonotype was picked up a small number of times. The rearrangement uses TRBV11-2 and TRBJ2-5; a weak D match, TRBD2 (6 bases). CDR3 length: 14 amino acids. V gave up 3 bases and J gave up 5 bases, with 13 bases separating them. Germline lookup yields CDR1 SGHAT and CDR2 FQNNGV. CDR3 region: CASSFQLARETQYF. As DNA, the CDR3 is TGTGCCAGCAGCTTTCAACTAGCTAGGGAGACCCAGTACTTC.

This clonotype was counted a few times. The V and J genes are TRBV7-9 and TRBJ1-6; D not resolved. Germline CDR1 is SEHNR and CDR2 is FQNEAQ (reference sequence). The CDR3 runs to 14 residues. V lost 7 bases and J 9 bases, leaving 16 bases between the germline ends. CDR3 sequence: CASTIAGRTSPLHF. The CDR3 DNA reads TGTGCCAGCACTATCGCGGGCCGTACTTCACCCCTCCACTTT.

The sample holds a few counts of this clonotype. This chain joins TRBV11-2 and TRBJ1-4; D gene uncertain. Germline values: CDR1 SGHAT, CDR2 FQNNGV. With 5 bases removed from V and 0 bases from J, the gap between germline ends came to 13 bases. CDR3 size: 16 residues. The CDR3 bases are TGTGCCAGCAGCCCGATGGCGGGCTCAACTAATGAAAAACTGTTTTTT. Translating gives CASSPMAGSTNEKLFF.

There are a few counts of this clonotype. The J gene is TRBJ2-6, the V gene TRBV6-1; D remains unclear. V was shortened by 7 bases and J by 0 bases, with 19 bases between the two germline ends. CDR1 and CDR2 from the germline V gene are MNHNS and SASEGT. CDR3 size: 18 residues. The CDR3 nucleotides are TGTGCCAGCACAACTATCAAGGATCCTTCCTCTGGGGCCAACGTCCTGACTTTC. Amino acids: CASTTIKDPSSGANVLTF.

This clonotype was recorded at least ten times. The chain recombines TRBV7-6 with TRBJ2-1; D possibly corresponds to TRBD1 (6 bases). Germline-derived CDR1 and CDR2 are SGHVS and FNYEAQ. The CDR3 sequence is 15 residues long. The ends were cut back, 5 bases at V and 2 bases at J, with 13 bases in the middle. CDR3 in DNA: TGTGCCAGCAGCGTAAACAGGGTTACCTACAATGAGCAGTTCTTC. This encodes CASSVNRVTYNEQFF.

This clonotype was observed many times. J is TRBJ2-1 and V is TRBV5-1; D call uncertain. Germline V lookup: CDR1 SGHRS, CDR2 YFSETQ. Trimming took 0 bases from V and 4 from J, leaving 5 bases between them. This CDR3 region has 13 residues. The chain's CDR3 is CASSLVLYNEQFF. The DNA of the CDR3 is TGCGCCAGCAGCTTGGTTCTTTACAATGAGCAGTTCTTC.

This clonotype was seen at least ten times. The chain has TRBV7-3 and TRBJ1-1, with unresolved D. The length of the CDR3 is 13 residues. Deletions cut 2 bases from V and 1 base from J, with 5 bases between. Germline lookup yields CDR1 SGHTA and CDR2 FQGTGA. This CDR3 is CASSLQQNTEAFF. The CDR3 DNA reads TGTGCCAGCAGCTTACAACAGAACACTGAAGCTTTCTTT.

The rearrangement links TRBV20-1 to TRBJ1-5, with 8 bases fitting TRBD1. V gave up 5 bases and J gave up 0 bases; unmatched junction bases: 6. The CDR3 spans 15 residues. Germline CDR1 is DFQATT and CDR2 is SNEGSKA (reference sequence). CDR3 sequence reads: CSAGNGQGSNQPQHF. CDR3 sequence (DNA): TGCAGTGCTGGGAATGGACAGGGTAGCAATCAGCCCCAGCATTTT.

This clonotype was counted many times. This chain uses TRBV5-1 with TRBJ2-5; D is unresolved. The V end lost 1 base, the J end lost 1 base, and 11 bases lay between the germline ends. Germline V gene lookup returns CDR1 SGHRS and CDR2 YFSETQ. This CDR3 has 15 amino acids. CDR3 residues: CASSLIATPQETQYF. The CDR3 DNA reads as TGCGCCAGCAGCTTGATTGCGACTCCCCAAGAGACCCAGTACTTC.

This clonotype was detected a few times. V gene TRBV20-1 combines with J gene TRBJ2-5, with 10 bases matching TRBD1. This CDR3 contains 13 residues. Germline CDR1 reads DFQATT; CDR2 reads SNEGSKA (reference sequence). J was trimmed by 5 bases and V by 6 bases; bases with no gene match: 6. The CDR3 DNA follows: TGCAGTGCGTTGGACAGGGGGTCGGAGACCCAGTACTTC. Translating it yields CSALDRGSETQYF.

The J gene is TRBJ2-2, the V gene TRBV5-6; D call uncertain. V was shortened by 2 bases and J by 9 bases, with 5 bases between the two germline ends. The CDR3 totals 11 residues. Germline values: CDR1 SGHDT, CDR2 YYEEEE. CDR3 in amino acids: CASSLGWELFF. For the CDR3, the DNA is TGTGCCAGCAGCTTAGGCTGGGAGCTGTTTTTT.

The table lists this clonotype with many counts. The chain couples TRBV7-9 to TRBJ1-2; D is possibly TRBD1 (6 bases). Germline CDR1 and CDR2: SEHNR and FQNEAQ (reference sequence). This CDR3 is 14 amino acids long. V shed 2 bases and J shed 12 bases, with 19 bases lying between them. In nucleotides, the CDR3 is TGTGCCAGCAGCTTATCCGACAGGCGGTTCTTCAACACCTTC. This gives the protein CASSLSDRRFFNTF. Variable domain in full (rest from reference TRBV7-9 and TRBJ1-2): DTGVSQNPRHKITKRGQNVTFRCDPISEHNRLYWYRQTLGQGPEFLTYFQNEAQLEKSRLLSDRFSAERPKGSFSTLEIQRTEQGDSAMYLCASSLSDRRFFNTFGSGTRLTVV.

V usage is TRBV11-3 and J usage is TRBJ2-3; no firm D call. Germline assignment: CDR1 SGHNT and CDR2 YENEEA. This CDR3 comprises 16 residues. Trimming removed 5 bases at V and 2 bases at J, with 17 bases between. The CDR3 here is CASSPSPSLSTDTQYF. CDR3 coding DNA: TGTGCCAGCAGCCCGAGCCCCAGCCTCTCCACAGATACGCAGTATTTT.

This clonotype has at least ten counts. The rearrangement uses TRBV5-1 and TRBJ2-1, with 7 bases that match TRBD1. This CDR3 has 12 amino acids. From germline, CDR1 is SGHRS and CDR2 YFSETQ. J lost 8 bases, V lost 4 bases, and 3 bases had no gene match. The CDR3 bases are TGCGCCAGCAGCCTCGACAGGGATGAGCAGTTCTTC. Its translation: CASSLDRDEQFF.

This clonotype showed up many times. V and J are TRBV12-3 or TRBV12-4 and TRBJ2-2; unclear D gene. V dropped 8 bases and J dropped 7 bases, with 8 bases sitting between them. The CDR3 length is 11 residues. The DNA of the CDR3 is TGTGCCAGCTCCGGTTACGGGGAGCTGTTTTTT. It specifies CASSGYGELFF.

This clonotype was seen repeatedly, ten times or more. The chain couples TRBV10-3 to TRBJ1-1; weak D call: TRBD1 (5 bases). CDR3 length: 15 residues. Per germline, CDR1 ENHRY and CDR2 SYGVKD. V lost 3 bases, J lost 0 bases, and 11 bases lay in between. The CDR3 nucleotides read TGTGCCATCAGTGAAGGGGTGGGGGTGAACACTGAAGCTTTCTTT. It translates to CAISEGVGVNTEAFF.

Of note for this clonotype: The junction and the germline gene differ at one end; a read error may be behind it. This chain uses TRBV28 with TRBJ1-4; possibly TRBD1 for D (6 bases). This CDR3 region has 14 residues. Germline CDR1 MDHEN, CDR2 SYDVKM. DNA of the CDR3: TGTGCCACCAGTTACGGCAGGGGTAATGAGAAACTGTTTTTT. Protein sequence: CATSYGRGNEKLFF.

This clonotype was observed a single time. The chain combines TRBV7-9 with TRBJ2-1; no reliable D call. V lost 1 base, J lost 10 bases, and 17 bases lay in between. The CDR3 totals 15 residues. Germline CDR1 SEHNR, CDR2 FQNEAQ (reference sequence). This CDR3 is CASSLVVAHPSEQFF. The CDR3 DNA reads as TGTGCCAGCAGCTTAGTTGTAGCTCACCCGAGCGAGCAGTTCTTC.

This clonotype has more than one count but fewer than ten. This chain connects TRBV20-1 to TRBJ2-3; 15 positions match TRBD2. The germline gives CDR1 DFQATT, CDR2 SNEGSKA (reference sequence). The CDR3 extends over 15 amino acids. J lost 3 bases, V lost 6 bases, and 4 bases had no gene match. CDR3 sequence reads: CSAGTSGGRTDTQYF. In DNA, the CDR3 is TGCAGTGCGGGGACTAGCGGGGGGAGGACAGATACGCAGTATTTT.

This clonotype was detected many times. The chain joins TRBV5-5 to TRBJ1-3; no clear D. Germline V gene data show CDR1 as SGHKS and CDR2 as YYEKEE (reference sequence). Trimming stripped 2 bases from V and 4 bases from J, with 10 bases between. The CDR3 totals 14 residues. The CDR3 loop is CASSFRLVGNTIYF. The CDR3 DNA is TGTGCCAGCAGCTTCCGACTCGTCGGAAACACCATATATTTT.

This clonotype was observed many times. The genes are TRBV11-1 and TRBJ2-1; perhaps TRBD1 as D (5 bases). In germline, CDR1 is SGHAT, CDR2 FQDESV (reference sequence). The CDR3 loop spans 19 amino acids. Trimming shortened V by 0 bases and J by 1 base, and 19 bases separated the two germline ends. The CDR3 here is CASSLAVLTDPLSYNEQFF. DNA of the CDR3: TGTGCCAGCAGCTTAGCGGTTTTGACAGACCCTTTATCCTACAATGAGCAGTTCTTC. Combining the CDR3 with reference TRBV11-1 and TRBJ2-1 gives the whole variable domain EAEVAQSPRYKITEKSQAVAFWCDPISGHATLYWYRQILGQGPELLVQFQDESVVDDSQLPKDRFSAERLKGVDSTLKIQPAELGDSAMYLCASSLAVLTDPLSYNEQFFGPGTRLTVL.